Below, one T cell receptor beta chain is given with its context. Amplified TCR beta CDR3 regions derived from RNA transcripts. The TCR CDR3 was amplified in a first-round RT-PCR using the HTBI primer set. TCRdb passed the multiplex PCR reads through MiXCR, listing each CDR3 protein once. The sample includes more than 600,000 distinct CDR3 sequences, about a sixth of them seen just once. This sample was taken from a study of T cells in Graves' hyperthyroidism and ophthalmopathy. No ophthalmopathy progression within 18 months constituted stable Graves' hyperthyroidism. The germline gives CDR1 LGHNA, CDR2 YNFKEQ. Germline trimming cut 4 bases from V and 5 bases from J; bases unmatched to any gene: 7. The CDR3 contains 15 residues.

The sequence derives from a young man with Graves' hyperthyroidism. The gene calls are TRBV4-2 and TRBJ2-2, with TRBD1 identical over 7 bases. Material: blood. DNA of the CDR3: TGTGCCAGCAGCCCAGTAGCCAGGGGGACCGGGGAGCTGTTTTTT. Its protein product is CASSPVARGTGELFF.